This T cell receptor (beta chain) is drawn from a study of cytomegalovirus exposure and HLA in healthy donors. Study findings and constraints: Presence/absence analyses treated sequencing depth as roughly uniform across donors.

As for this clone: Its antigen is still unknown.

Primers: 60 Vbeta forward and 13 Jbeta reverse. Libraries were prepared by immunoSEQ multiplex PCR; TCRdb keeps only in-frame clonotypes and omits some of them. Of around 170,000 clones listed, roughly 80% were seen once; the top ten hold about 0.78%. V trimming: 5 bases; J trimming: 3 bases; junction bases outside the gene matches: 7. Germline V lookup: CDR1 SGHVS, CDR2 FNYEAQ. This CDR3 has 14 residues. V is TRBV7-6 and J is TRBJ2-7, with TRBD1 matching over 7 bases. Sequencing was performed on PBMCs. The TCR sequence derives from a woman between 18 and 30 years old in good health and CMV-seronegative. The CDR3 coding sequence is TGTGCCAGCAGCCCAGAGACAGGGAACTACGAGCAGTACTTC. Protein: CASSPETGNYEQYF. Full variable domain (outside the CDR3, taken from reference TRBV7-6 and TRBJ2-7): GAGVSQSPRYKVTKRGQDVALRCDPISGHVSLYWYRQALGQGPEFLTYFNYEAQQDKSGLPNDRFSAERPEGSISTLTIQRTEQRDSAMYRCASSPETGNYEQYFGPGTRLTVT.